This record concerns one TCR beta chain sequence. This specimen comes from a study of control samples from healthy donors and cancer patients. Libraries were prepared by immunoSEQ multiplex PCR; TCRdb keeps only in-frame clonotypes and omits some of them. The sample yields 170,000 or so clones, around 91% seen once. Between the trimmed V and J ends, which lost 3 bases and 7 bases, there was a span of 9 bases. This CDR3 has 13 amino acids. Germline assignment: CDR1 SEHNR and CDR2 FQNEAQ (reference sequence). This receptor was taken from a woman between 45 and 65 years old in good health. Sequenced sample: blood. The rearrangement uses TRBV7-9 and TRBJ1-4; D is unresolved. CDR3 region: CASSFGNSEKLFF. CDR3 nucleotides: TGTGCCAGCAGCTTCGGGAACTCTGAAAAACTGTTTTTT.